This passage covers 14 T cell receptor beta chains from one sample sequenced in a study of tumor and adjacent non-tumor tissue in lung cancer. A modified ARM-PCR protocol with three rounds of nested PCR amplified TCRbeta. TCRdb analysed the multiplex PCR reads with MiXCR anew, one entry per CDR3 protein. The data hold 90,000 to 110,000 distinct CDR3 sequences, with approximately 71% observed a single time. The template was RNA from unsorted bulk tissue. Input material: lung tumor tissue. The receptors originated from an older woman with non-small cell lung cancer.

This chain joins TRBV20-1 and TRBJ2-3, with 7 bases that match TRBD2. The CDR3 runs 17 residues. In germline, CDR1 is DFQATT, CDR2 SNEGSKA (reference sequence). Germline trimming cut 0 bases from V and 1 base from J; bases unmatched to any gene: 10. CDR3 sequence reads: CSARDSGGTSGTDTQYF. CDR3 coding DNA: TGCAGTGCTAGAGATTCGGGGGGAACTAGCGGCACAGATACGCAGTATTTT.

This clonotype was observed a single time. This sequence may be a read error, since a much larger clone differs from it by one base. This chain uses TRBV4-1 with TRBJ2-3; 14 positions agree with TRBD2. The germline gives CDR1 MGHRA, CDR2 YSYEKL. The CDR3 totals 18 residues. CDR3 sequence (DNA): TGCGCCAACAGCCAAGAATCGACTAGCGGGGGGGCCGCAGATACGCAGTATTTT. Translation: CANSQESTSGGAADTQYF.

A word on this clonotype: The CDR3 ends on some other residue instead of the conserved phenylalanine or tryptophan, so this is likely a read error. V and J are TRBV6-2 or TRBV6-3 and TRBJ2-2, with a weak D call TRBD2 (5 bases). This CDR3 region has 17 residues. Germline CDR1 is MNHEY and CDR2 is SVGEGT. DNA of the CDR3: TGTGCCAGCGGTTATACCCAACAGAGGGCCAACACCGGGGAGCTGTTTTCT. Protein sequence: CASGYTQQRANTGELFS.

In regard to this clonotype: The junction and the germline gene differ at one end; a read error may be behind it. The chain carries TRBV20-1 and TRBJ2-1; TRBD2 is a possible D gene (5 bases). The CDR3 sequence is 12 residues long. Germline V gene data show CDR1 as DFQATT and CDR2 as SNEGSKA (reference sequence). The CDR3 DNA reads as TGTAATGCAAGAGATTTGAGGGCTGAGCAGTTCTTC. Translating gives CNARDLRAEQFF.

As to this clonotype: A much larger clone lies a single base off, so this may be a read error. This sequence joins TRBV20-1 and TRBJ2-1; no definite D call. With 5 bases removed from V and 6 bases from J, the gap between germline ends came to 17 bases. The CDR3 length is 14 residues. Germline V gives CDR1 DFQATT, CDR2 SNEGSKA (reference sequence). The CDR3 bases are TGCAGTGCTCCCCCAGCGCGAGCAGGCAATGAGCAGTTCTTC. Amino acids: CSAPPARAGNEQFF.

As regards this clonotype: This may be a read error: a much more frequent sequence differs by one nucleotide. The chain joins TRBV20-1 to TRBJ2-3; 7 bases match TRBD2. Germline V gives CDR1 DFQATT, CDR2 SNEGSKA (reference sequence). J was trimmed by 0 bases and V by 4 bases; bases with no gene match: 13. This CDR3 is built from 17 residues. Written as DNA, the CDR3 is TGCAGTGCTACCTCAAGCGGGGTGGCCAGGAGCACAGATACGCAGTATTTT. It yields the protein CSATSSGVARSTDTQYF.

Comment on this clonotype: At one end, the junction sequence differs from germline, possibly due to a read error. This chain joins TRBV11-3 and TRBJ2-1, with TRBD2 as a possible D gene (5 bases). The CDR3 length is 13 residues. Germline V gene lookup returns CDR1 SGHNT and CDR2 YENEEA. In DNA, the CDR3 is TGTGCCAGCAGCCCTAGCTGGTACAATGGGCAGTTCTTC. Its protein is CASSPSWYNGQFF.

V and J are TRBV20-1 and TRBJ2-5; D might be TRBD1 (7 bases). With 7 bases removed from V and 8 bases from J, the gap between germline ends came to 20 bases. The CDR3 runs 13 residues. Germline V gene lookup returns CDR1 DFQATT and CDR2 SNEGSKA (reference sequence). CDR3 DNA sequence: TGCAGTGTCCCCTGGCAGGGGGGAGATACCCAGTACTTC. It specifies CSVPWQGGDTQYF.

This clonotype was counted once. Its ends do not fully match the called genes, so a read error is possible. The rearrangement uses TRBV11-2 and TRBJ2-1; possible D gene TRBD1, 6 bases. From germline, CDR1 is SGHAT and CDR2 FQNNGV. CDR3 length: 19 amino acids. The CDR3 loop reads CASSLELGGWGQGDDEQSF. CDR3 nucleotide sequence: TGTGCCAGCAGCTTAGAGCTGGGCGGTTGGGGGCAGGGTGACGATGAACAGTCCTTC.

Points on this clonotype: A read error may account for a junction end that differs from germline. CDR3 amino acids: CDSSSAGEQANEKLFF. The CDR3 DNA reads as TGTGACAGCAGTTCGGCAGGGGAGCAGGCTAATGAAAAACTGTTTTTT. The J gene is TRBJ1-4, the V gene TRBV6-1, with a possible D match to TRBD1 (6 bases). Germline assignment: CDR1 MNHNS and CDR2 SASEGT. The CDR3 has 16 amino acids.

Comments on this clonotype: A much larger clone differs by one base, so this may be a read error. The final CDR3 position lacks the conserved phenylalanine or tryptophan, pointing to a likely read error. The chain employs TRBV4-3 and TRBJ1-2; D gene unclear. The germline CDR1 and CDR2 sequences are LGHNA and YSLEER. The CDR3 contains 13 residues. Trimming pared 4 bases from V and 6 bases from J, leaving 12 bases between. CDR3 amino acids: CASSPNIMNGYTI. Written as DNA, the CDR3 is TGCGCCAGCAGCCCAAATATAATGAATGGCTACACCATC.

The V call is TRBV5-1, the J call TRBJ1-1, with 7 positions matching TRBD1. This CDR3 has 12 amino acids. Per germline, CDR1 SGHRS and CDR2 YFSETQ. With 3 bases clipped from V and 9 bases from J, the junction kept 5 bases outside the gene matches. CDR3 nucleotide sequence: TGCGCCAGCAGCTCGTCGACAGGGCAAGCTTTCTTT. Protein sequence: CASSSSTGQAFF.

As regards this clonotype: This CDR3 is missing its conserved last phenylalanine or tryptophan, likely due to a read error. The chain is built from TRBV24-1 and TRBJ2-2, with a possible D match to TRBD1 (7 bases). The CDR3 length is 14 residues. Germline V gene sequence: CDR1 KGHDR, CDR2 SFDVKD. Here the CDR3 DNA reads TGTGCCACCAGTGTGGGACAGAAGACCGGGGGGCTGTTTTAT. Its translation: CATSVGQKTGGLFY.

Of note for this clonotype: The junction departs from the called germline gene at one end, perhaps through a read error. The V call is TRBV28, the J call TRBJ2-3; D gene uncertain. The V gene's germline CDR1 is MDHEN and CDR2 SYDVKM. The CDR3 runs 11 residues. The CDR3 nucleotides read TGTGCCAGCATTCAAACAGATACACAGTATTTT. Protein: CASIQTDTQYF.